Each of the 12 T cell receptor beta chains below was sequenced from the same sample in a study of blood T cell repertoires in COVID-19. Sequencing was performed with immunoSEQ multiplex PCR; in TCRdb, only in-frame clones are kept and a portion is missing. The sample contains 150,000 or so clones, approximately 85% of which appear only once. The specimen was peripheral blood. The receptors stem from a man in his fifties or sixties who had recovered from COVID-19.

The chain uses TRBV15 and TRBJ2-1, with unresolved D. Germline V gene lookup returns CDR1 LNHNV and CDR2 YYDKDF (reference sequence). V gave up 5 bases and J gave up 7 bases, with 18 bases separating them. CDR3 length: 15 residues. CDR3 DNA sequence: TGTGCCACCAGCTTATATGAGGAGAGGTTGAATGAGCAGTTCTTC. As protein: CATSLYEERLNEQFF.

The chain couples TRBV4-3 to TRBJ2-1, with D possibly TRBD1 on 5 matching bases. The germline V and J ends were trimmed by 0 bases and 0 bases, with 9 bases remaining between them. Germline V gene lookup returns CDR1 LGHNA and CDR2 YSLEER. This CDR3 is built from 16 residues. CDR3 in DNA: TGCGCCAGCAGCCAAGATCAGGGAAGCTCCTACAATGAGCAGTTCTTC. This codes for CASSQDQGSSYNEQFF.

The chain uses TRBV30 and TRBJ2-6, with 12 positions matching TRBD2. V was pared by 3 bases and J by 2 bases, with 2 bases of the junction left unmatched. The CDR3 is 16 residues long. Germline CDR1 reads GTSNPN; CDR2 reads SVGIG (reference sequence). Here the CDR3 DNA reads TGTGCCTGGAGGCTAGCGGGGGGGGCTGGGGCCAACGTCCTGACTTTC. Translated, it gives CAWRLAGGAGANVLTF. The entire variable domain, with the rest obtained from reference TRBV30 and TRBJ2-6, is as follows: SQTIHQWPATLVQPVGSPLSLECTVEGTSNPNLYWYRQAAGRGLQLLFYSVGIGQISSEVPQNLSASRPQDRQFILSSKKLLLSDSGFYLCAWRLAGGAGANVLTFGAGSRLTVL.

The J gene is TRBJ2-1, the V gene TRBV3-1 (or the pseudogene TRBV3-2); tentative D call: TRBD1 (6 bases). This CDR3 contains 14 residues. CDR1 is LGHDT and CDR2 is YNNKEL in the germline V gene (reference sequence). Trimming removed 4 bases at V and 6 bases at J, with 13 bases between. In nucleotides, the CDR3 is TGTGCCAGCAGCCCGGGACACGGTAGCAATGAGCAGTTCTTC. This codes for CASSPGHGSNEQFF.

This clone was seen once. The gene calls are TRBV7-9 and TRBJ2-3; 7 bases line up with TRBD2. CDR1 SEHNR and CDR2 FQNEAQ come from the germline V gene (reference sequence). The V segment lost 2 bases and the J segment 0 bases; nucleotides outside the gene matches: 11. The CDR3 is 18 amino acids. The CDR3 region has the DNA TGTGCCAGCAGCTTACTGGCGGGGGACCTCCAAAGCACAGATACGCAGTATTTT. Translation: CASSLLAGDLQSTDTQYF.

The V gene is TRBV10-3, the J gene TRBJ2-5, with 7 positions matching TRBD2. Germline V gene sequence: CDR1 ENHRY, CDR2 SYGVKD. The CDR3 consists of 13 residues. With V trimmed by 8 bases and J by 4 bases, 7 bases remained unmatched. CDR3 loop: CAIWAGRGETQYF. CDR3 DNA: TGTGCCATCTGGGCAGGGAGGGGAGAGACCCAGTACTTC.

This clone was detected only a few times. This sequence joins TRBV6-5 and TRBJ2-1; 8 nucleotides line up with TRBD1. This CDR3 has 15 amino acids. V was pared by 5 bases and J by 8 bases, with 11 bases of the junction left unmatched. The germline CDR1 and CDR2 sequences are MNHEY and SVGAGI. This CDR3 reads CASSLLDRESDEQFF. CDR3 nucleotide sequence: TGTGCCAGCAGTCTCTTGGACAGGGAGTCGGATGAGCAGTTCTTC.

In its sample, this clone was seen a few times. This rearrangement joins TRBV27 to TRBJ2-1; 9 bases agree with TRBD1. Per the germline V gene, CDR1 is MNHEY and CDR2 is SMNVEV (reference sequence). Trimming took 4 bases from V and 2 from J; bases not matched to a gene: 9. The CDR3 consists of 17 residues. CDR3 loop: CASSSPATGGAYNEQFF. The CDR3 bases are TGTGCCAGCAGTTCGCCCGCCACAGGGGGCGCCTACAATGAGCAGTTCTTC.

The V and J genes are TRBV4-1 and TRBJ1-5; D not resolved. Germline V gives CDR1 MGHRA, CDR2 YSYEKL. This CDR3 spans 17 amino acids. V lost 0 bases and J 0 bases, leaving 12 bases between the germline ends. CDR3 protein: CASSQEFRGYSNQPQHF. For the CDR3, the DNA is TGCGCCAGCAGCCAAGAATTTAGAGGTTATAGCAATCAGCCCCAGCATTTT.

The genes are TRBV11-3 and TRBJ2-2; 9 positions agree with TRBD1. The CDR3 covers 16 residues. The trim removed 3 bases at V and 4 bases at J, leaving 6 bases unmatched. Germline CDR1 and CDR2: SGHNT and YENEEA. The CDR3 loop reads CASSLLMDRGTGELFF. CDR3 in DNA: TGTGCCAGCAGCTTGTTAATGGACAGGGGCACCGGGGAGCTGTTTTTT.

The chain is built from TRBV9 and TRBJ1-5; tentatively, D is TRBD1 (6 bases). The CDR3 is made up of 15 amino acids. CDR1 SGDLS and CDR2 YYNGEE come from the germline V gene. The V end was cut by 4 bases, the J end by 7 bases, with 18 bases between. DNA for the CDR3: TGTGCCAGCAGCTCGTCTAACAGGGTCGGCCAGCCCCAGCATTTT. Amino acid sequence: CASSSSNRVGQPQHF.

The CDR3 protein is CASSNSGGRGETQYF. The CDR3 DNA follows: TGTGCCAGCAGCAATAGCGGGGGCCGGGGGGAGACCCAGTACTTC. The rearrangement links TRBV7-2 to TRBJ2-5; TRBD2 matches at 9 bases. The trim removed 5 bases at V and 5 bases at J, leaving 9 bases unmatched. Germline values: CDR1 SGHTA, CDR2 FQGNSA. The CDR3 totals 15 residues.